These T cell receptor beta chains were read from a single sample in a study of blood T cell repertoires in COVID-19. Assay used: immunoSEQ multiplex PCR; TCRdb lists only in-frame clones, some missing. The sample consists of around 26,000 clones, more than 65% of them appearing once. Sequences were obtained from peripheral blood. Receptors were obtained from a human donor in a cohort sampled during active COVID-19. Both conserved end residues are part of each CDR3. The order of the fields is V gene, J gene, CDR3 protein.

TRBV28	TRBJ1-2	CASSGAGNGKGGYTF
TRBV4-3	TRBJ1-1	CASSRTGQGMTEAFF
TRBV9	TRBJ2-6	CASSGSGTGGSGANVLTF
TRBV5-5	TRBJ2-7	CASSLAWEGGYEQYF
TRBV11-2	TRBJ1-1	CASSRDVTGPAFF
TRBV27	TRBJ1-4	CASSTEETDRAGEKLFF
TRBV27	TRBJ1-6	CASSELRNSPLHF
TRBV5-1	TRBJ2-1	CASSLAGSDEQFF
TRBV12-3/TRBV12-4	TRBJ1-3	CASTPGGGNTIYF
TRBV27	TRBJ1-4	CASSLYARSLTNEKLFF
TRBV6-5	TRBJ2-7	CASRNRARYEQYF
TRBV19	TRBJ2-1	CASSPLAGGWNEQFF
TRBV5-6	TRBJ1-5	CASSEGGTGNQPQHF
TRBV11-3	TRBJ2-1	CASSLGPRSGRGGEQFF
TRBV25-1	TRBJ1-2	CASSEGQSVYGYTF
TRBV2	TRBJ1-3	CASRVDSSGNTIYF
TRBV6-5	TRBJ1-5	CASSLTRSRQPQHF
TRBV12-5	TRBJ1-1	CASGTYQNAGQGTEAFF
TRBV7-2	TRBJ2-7	CASSQGQGNLHEQYF
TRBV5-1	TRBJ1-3	CASSPGQANVGNTIYF
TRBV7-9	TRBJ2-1	CASSLFQGLAGTDYNEQFF
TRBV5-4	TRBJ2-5	CASSGANRGKQETQYF
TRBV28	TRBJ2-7	CASSWGQVRSYEQYF
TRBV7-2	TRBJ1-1	CASSLQGQGNTEAFF
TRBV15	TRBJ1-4	CATSRVGGVNEKLFF
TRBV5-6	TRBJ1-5	CASSFFRPRGQPQHF
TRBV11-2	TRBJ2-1	CASSGTGTVYNEQFF
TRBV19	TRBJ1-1	CASRVGAGVNTEAFF
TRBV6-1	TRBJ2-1	CASSESLGRAFF
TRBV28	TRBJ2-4	CASSSNPGTGYAKNIQYF
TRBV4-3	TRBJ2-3	CASSRGLAGAIDTQYF
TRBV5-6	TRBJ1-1	CASSFTQDLSWSTEAFF
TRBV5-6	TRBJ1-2	CASSLTSLTGGYGYTF
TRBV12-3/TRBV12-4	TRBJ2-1	CASTGDYEQFF
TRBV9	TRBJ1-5	CASSQGPDNQPQHF
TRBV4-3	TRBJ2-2	CASSHSGTGELFF
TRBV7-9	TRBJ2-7	CASSLWERSYEQYF
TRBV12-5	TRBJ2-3	CASGLAHTDTQYF
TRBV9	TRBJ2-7	CASSIQPGAWEQYF
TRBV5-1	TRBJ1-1	CASSFRQGSEAFF
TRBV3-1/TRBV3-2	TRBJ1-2	CASSQDVAGGNYGYTF
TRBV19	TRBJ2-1	CASMDRAYNEQFF
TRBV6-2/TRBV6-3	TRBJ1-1	CASSPAGTGVPEAFF
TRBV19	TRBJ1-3	CASSIRRGRGNTIYF
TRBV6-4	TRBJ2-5	CASSEHGTSGQETQYF
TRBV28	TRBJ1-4	CALGVEGEKLFF
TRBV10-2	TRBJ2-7	CASSESQPAFLGQGAGEQYF
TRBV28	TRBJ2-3	CASSTRTGRTDTQYF
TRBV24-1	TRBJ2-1	CATSGGLAGVYEQFF
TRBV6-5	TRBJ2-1	CASSYSQRGGINEQFF
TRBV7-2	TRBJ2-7	CASSPSGGPTYEQYF
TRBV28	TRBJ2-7	CASSMTVTRYEQYF
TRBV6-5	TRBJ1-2	CASSYARDSYNYGYTF
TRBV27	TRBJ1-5	CASSLRNNQPQHF
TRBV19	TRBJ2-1	CASSIASGGGIYEQFF